The clone carrying this TCR beta chain has a single count. Authors' methods: Using reference gene primer amplification, nucleated cell counts were estimated. Repertoires were generated with immunoSEQ multiplex PCR, while TCRdb's copy carries only in-frame clones and drops some. V, J and clone size are taken as reported in that table, and D and trimming were inferred from the DNA itself. In the table there are about 180,000 clones, 79% of which are singletons. This record comes from a study of blood T cell repertoires in COVID-19. In the study overall: COVID-19 samples collected from the United States, Italy and Spain covered acute and convalescent phases. The analysed material was cDNA or gDNA that came from T cells, B-cell-depleted T cells, or PBMCs.

Seattle cases were enrolled at active infection and followed longitudinally. Germline loops: CDR1 SGHVS, CDR2 FQNEAQ. The CDR3 extends over 16 amino acids. V was clipped by 5 bases and J by 0 bases, with 15 bases between them. V is TRBV7-8 and J is TRBJ2-3, with D possibly TRBD2 on 7 matching bases. Sequenced sample: peripheral blood. This receptor was taken from a woman aged 60-75 years with COVID-19, enrolled during active disease. The CDR3 region is CASSPSGGRSTDTQYF. CDR3 nucleotide sequence: TGTGCCAGCAGCCCGTCGGGGGGCCGAAGCACAGATACGCAGTATTTT.